This TCR beta chain was documented in a study of blood T cells in healthy people across ages. Overall study context: Template switching caught about one barcoded beta molecule for each two T cells.

Per the germline V gene, CDR1 is MDHEN and CDR2 is SYDVKM. The CDR3 is 16 residues long. V lost 2 bases and J lost 5; bases outside the gene matches: 10. For the second PCR, which ran for about 7 to 12 cycles, a sample-barcoded 5' primer and a J-beta primer mix were used. TCRdb reprocessed the 5' RACE reads via MiXCR and lists one record per CDR3 protein. The data show 450,000 to 600,000 distinct CDR3 sequences, with about 29% seen just once and roughly 3.5% held by the top ten. Study-wide findings and caveats: Older individuals had lower TCR beta diversity per million T cells (the decline was roughly linear).

For this clonotype: Its antigen is not identified.

In addition, the sample was reused for a study of T cells of mothers and their children.

Sequenced input: blood. The TCR originated in a boy aged 2-9 years in good health. The chain uses TRBV28 and TRBJ2-5, with 8 bases identical to TRBD2. The CDR3 bases are TGTGCCAGCAGTTTAGTTACGGTAGCGGGGTTGGAGACCCAGTACTTC. Its protein product is CASSLVTVAGLETQYF.